This T cell receptor beta chain was sequenced during a study of blood T cell repertoires in COVID-19. As for the study in general: Samples representing acute and convalescent COVID-19 were sourced from the United States, Italy and Spain.

Profiling relied on immunoSEQ multiplex PCR, and the TCRdb table lists in-frame clones only, not all of them. The sample includes approximately 46,000 clones, roughly 83% of them seen just once. Germline lookup yields CDR1 SGHRS and CDR2 YFSETQ. V lost 1 base to trimming and J lost 2 bases, with 3 bases between them. This CDR3 is built from 12 residues. The J gene is TRBJ2-5, the V gene TRBV5-1; no firm D call. The TCR sequence derives from a human donor in a cohort sampled during active COVID-19. Sequencing was performed on peripheral blood. DNA for the CDR3: TGCGCCAGCAGCTTGACTCAAGAGACCCAGTACTTC. It specifies CASSLTQETQYF.